This passage covers 9 T cell receptor beta chains from one sample sequenced in a study of T cells expressing NK-cell markers (dated by TCRdb to the early 2020s). The library was produced with 5' RACE. Reads for this sample came from an Illumina HiSeq 2000. Based on TCRdb reprocessing of the reads, there is one entry per CDR3 protein sequence, and DNA is missing. The sample's records list 500,000 to 700,000 distinct CDR3 sequences. The ten largest account for roughly 3.4% of the sample. Sequenced: blood T cells: a sorted CD56 or NKG2C T cell subset, CD4+ or CD8+ T cells, or bulk PBMC T cells (not recorded which). These receptors all stem from a man between 18 and 29 years old in good health. Donor details come from another sample of the same person, matched by shared clones.

The genes are TRBV27 and TRBJ1-2; the TCRdb call, TRBD1, lacks DNA for checking. The CDR3 consists of 13 residues. The germline CDR1 and CDR2 sequences are MNHEY and SMNVEV (reference sequence). This chain's CDR3 is CASRSGNGYGYTF.

This chain links TRBV18 with TRBJ2-2; TCRdb designates TRBD1, a call that cannot be tested without DNA. Looked up from germline, CDR1 is KGHSH and CDR2 is LQKENI. The CDR3 extends over 15 amino acids. The CDR3 here is CASSPYRADTGELFF.

The chain has TRBV4-2 and TRBJ1-1; TCRdb indicates TRBD1, and absent DNA this call remains unverified. The CDR3 runs to 12 residues. In germline, CDR1 is LGHNA, CDR2 YNFKEQ. The CDR3 is CASSHGTAEAFF.

The chain is built from TRBV20-1 and TRBJ2-2; TCRdb lists TRBD1, though no DNA is available to test this call. The germline V gene has CDR1 DFQATT and CDR2 SNEGSKA (reference sequence). The CDR3 sequence is 18 residues long. The CDR3 loop is CSARDLKTGTTNTGELFF.

V usage is TRBV2 and J usage is TRBJ2-7. CDR1 and CDR2 from the germline V gene are SNHLY and FYNNEI. This CDR3 has 13 residues. This chain's CDR3 is CASSKQDLSEQYF.

The J gene is TRBJ2-7, the V gene TRBV7-8; TCRdb's D gene call, TRBD1, goes unchecked for lack of DNA. The CDR3 is 18 amino acids. Germline V lookup: CDR1 SGHVS, CDR2 FQNEAQ. This CDR3 reads CASSLGARGYIQAYEQYF.

This rearrangement joins TRBV4-3 to TRBJ1-4; TCRdb returns TRBD1, unconfirmable since there is no DNA. This CDR3 is built from 15 residues. Germline assignment: CDR1 LGHNA and CDR2 YSLEER. This CDR3 reads CASSQDGGGSVELFF.

This chain uses TRBV20-1 with TRBJ2-1; TCRdb gives TRBD1 as the D gene, but with no DNA this cannot be confirmed. The CDR3 contains 13 residues. Germline V gene sequence: CDR1 DFQATT, CDR2 SNEGSKA (reference sequence). CDR3 sequence reads: CSAYRGRENEQFF.

V gene TRBV10-3 combines with J gene TRBJ1-6. Germline V gene sequence: CDR1 ENHRY, CDR2 SYGVKD. There are 12 residues in the CDR3. This CDR3 is CAISDPNSPLHF.